This TCR beta chain was identified in a study of T cells in Graves' hyperthyroidism and ophthalmopathy. Using RNA transcripts as the source, TCR beta CDR3 regions were amplified. The TCR CDR3 first-round RT-PCR relied on the HTBI primer set. TCRdb itself ran the multiplex PCR reads through MiXCR, one entry per CDR3 protein. The sample lists 300,000 to 400,000 distinct CDR3 sequences, around a sixth occurring once. V was clipped by 5 bases and J by 5 bases, with 12 bases between them. CDR3 length: 12 residues. CDR1 and CDR2 (germline): DFQATT, SNEGSKA (reference sequence). The source of this sequence is a woman aged 45-65 years with Graves' hyperthyroidism. The chain combines TRBV20-1 with TRBJ1-2; no firm D call. Sequencing used blood. The CDR3: CSAPDSLYGYTF. In DNA, the CDR3 is TGCAGTGCTCCGGACTCTTTATATGGCTACACCTTC.